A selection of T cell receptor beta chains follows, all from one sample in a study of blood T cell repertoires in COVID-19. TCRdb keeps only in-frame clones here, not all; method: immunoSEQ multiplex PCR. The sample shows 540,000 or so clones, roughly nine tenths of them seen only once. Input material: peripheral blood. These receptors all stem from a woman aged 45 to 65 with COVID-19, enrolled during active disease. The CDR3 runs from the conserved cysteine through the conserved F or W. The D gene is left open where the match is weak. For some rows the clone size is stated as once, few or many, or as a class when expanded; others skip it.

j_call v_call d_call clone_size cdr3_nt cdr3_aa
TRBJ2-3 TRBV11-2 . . TGTGCCAGCAGCTCCACCCGGACTACCAGCACAGATACGCAGTATTTT CASSSTRTTSTDTQYF
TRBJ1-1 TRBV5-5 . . TGTGCCAGCAGCATACAGGGCCCCACTGAAGCTTTCTTT CASSIQGPTEAFF
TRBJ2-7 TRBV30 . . TGTGCCTGGAGTGCCGGATCCGGGACAACATTCATAAGCGAGCAGTACTTC CAWSAGSGTTFISEQYF
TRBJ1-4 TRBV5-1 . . TGCGCCAGCAGCTTTACAGGGCGCCCAGATGAAAAACTGTTTTTT CASSFTGRPDEKLFF
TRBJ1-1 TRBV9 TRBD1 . TGTGCCAGCAGCGCCTCCACAGGGGCCACTGAAGCTTTCTTT CASSASTGATEAFF
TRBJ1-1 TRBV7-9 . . TGTGCCAGCAGCACTAAGACAGGTGCCAACACTGAAGCTTTCTTT CASSTKTGANTEAFF
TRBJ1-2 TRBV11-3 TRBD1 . TGTGCCAGCCCCCTTCGACAGGGGAAAGTCTATGGCTACACCTTC CASPLRQGKVYGYTF
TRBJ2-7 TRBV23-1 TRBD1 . TGCGCCAACCACGACAGGGGACCCTACGAGCAGTACTTC CANHDRGPYEQYF
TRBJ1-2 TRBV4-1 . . TGCGCCAGCAGCCAGTGGACGGTAGGGGAAGGCTACACCTTC CASSQWTVGEGYTF
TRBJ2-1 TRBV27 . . TGTGCCAGCACCACGGTCGGGGGGCTTTCCTACAATGAGCAGTTCTTC CASTTVGGLSYNEQFF
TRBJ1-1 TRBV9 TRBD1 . TGTGCCAGCAGCGTTGGGACAGGGGGGCCGAACACTGAAGCTTTCTTT CASSVGTGGPNTEAFF
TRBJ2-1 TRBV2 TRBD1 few TGTGCCAGCAGCGGGACAGAGAACAATGAGCAGTTCTTC CASSGTENNEQFF
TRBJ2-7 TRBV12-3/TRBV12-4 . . TGTGCCAGCAGTCTACAGGGTCTGAGAGAGCAGTACTTC CASSLQGLREQYF
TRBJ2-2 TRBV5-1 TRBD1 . TGCGCCAGCAGCTGGGACAGCCCTACGAACACCGGGGAGCTGTTTTTT CASSWDSPTNTGELFF
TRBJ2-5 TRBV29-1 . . TGCAGCGTTGAAGGAAATGAGGAGACCCAGTACTTC CSVEGNEETQYF
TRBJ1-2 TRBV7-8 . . TGTGCCAGCAGCCCCGCCTGGGGGCTCCACGGTGGCTACACCTTC CASSPAWGLHGGYTF
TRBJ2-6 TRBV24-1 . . TGTGCCACCATTCCTCTTGGGGGCCCTGGGGCCAACGTCCTGACTTTC CATIPLGGPGANVLTF
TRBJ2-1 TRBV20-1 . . TGCAGTGCTAGTAAGCGGGTTGGGCAGTTCTTC CSASKRVGQFF
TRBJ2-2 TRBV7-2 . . TGTGCCAGCAGCTTAGGCGTAAACACCGGGGAGCTGTTTTTT CASSLGVNTGELFF
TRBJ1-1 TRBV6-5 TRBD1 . TGTGCCAGCAGTTATCACGACAGGGCGGATGAAGCTTTCTTT CASSYHDRADEAFF
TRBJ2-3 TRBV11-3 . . TGTGCCAGCAGCCAAATCTCGGCAGATACGCAGTATTTT CASSQISADTQYF
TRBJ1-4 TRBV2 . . TGTGCCAGCAGTGAGTGGAGGGATGAAAAACTGTTTTTT CASSEWRDEKLFF
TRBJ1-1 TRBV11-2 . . TGTGCCAGCACCTCGAGGGGGACTGAAGCTTTCTTT CASTSRGTEAFF
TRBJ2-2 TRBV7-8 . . TGTGCCAGCAGCTTAGGGCAGGGGTTCGGGGAGCTGTTTTTT CASSLGQGFGELFF
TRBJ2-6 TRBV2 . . TGTGCCAGCCAGGGGGGCGGGGCCAACGTCCTGACTTTC CASQGGGANVLTF
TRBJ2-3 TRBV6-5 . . TGTGCCAGCAGTTACCTAGCTCCGGGGACAGATACGCAGTATTTT CASSYLAPGTDTQYF
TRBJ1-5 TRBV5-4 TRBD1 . TGTGCCAGCAGCTTAGACAGGGGAGAAGGTCAGCCCCAGCATTTT CASSLDRGEGQPQHF
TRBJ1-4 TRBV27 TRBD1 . TGTGCCAGCAGGAGACAGGGGGTTAATGAAAAACTGTTTTTT CASRRQGVNEKLFF
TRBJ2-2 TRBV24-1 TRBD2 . TGTGCCACCAGTGATTCGGGGAGGGCCGGCAGGGAGCTGTTTTTT CATSDSGRAGRELFF
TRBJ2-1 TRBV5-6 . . TGTGCCAGCAGCTTCAGGAGGAGCTCCTACAATGAGCAGTTCTTC CASSFRRSSYNEQFF
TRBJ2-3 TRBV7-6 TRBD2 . TGTGCCAGCAGCTTAGCGCAGACTAGCGGGGGAGATACGCAGTATTTT CASSLAQTSGGDTQYF
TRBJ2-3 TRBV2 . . TGTGCCAGCAGTGAATTGGGGGGGGCTGAGACAGATACGCAGTATTTT CASSELGGAETDTQYF
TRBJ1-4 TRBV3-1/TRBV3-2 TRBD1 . TGTGCCAGCAGCCCGGGACAGGGGGAGGAAAAACTGTTTTTT CASSPGQGEEKLFF
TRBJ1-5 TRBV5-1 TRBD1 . TGCGCCAGCAGCTACACAGGGGAACCAAATCAGCCCCAGCATTTT CASSYTGEPNQPQHF
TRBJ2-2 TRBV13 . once TGTGCCAGCAGCTTAGGTTTAGGCGCGGTAGGAGCCGGGGAGCTGTTTTTT CASSLGLGAVGAGELFF
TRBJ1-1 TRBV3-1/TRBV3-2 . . TGTGCCAGCAGCCAAGATGTCCGACGGGTGAACACTGAAGCTTTCTTT CASSQDVRRVNTEAFF
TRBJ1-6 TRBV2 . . TGTGCCAGCAGTGAAGCAACAGATGGGCTCCACTTT CASSEATDGLHF
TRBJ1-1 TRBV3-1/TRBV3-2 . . TGTGCCAGCAGCTTACCGGGTCTCACCGGCACTGAAGCTTTCTTT CASSLPGLTGTEAFF
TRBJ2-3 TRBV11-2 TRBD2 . TGTGCCAGCAGCCCGAACCGGGGGGGCACAGATACGCAGTATTTT CASSPNRGGTDTQYF
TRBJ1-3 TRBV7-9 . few TGTGCCAGCAGCTTAGCCCCCGTCTCTGGAAACACCATATATTTT CASSLAPVSGNTIYF